This T cell receptor beta chain originates from a study of metastatic and nonmetastatic thyroid tumors. Study-wide background: The comparison covered peripheral blood and tumor or nodule tissue in malignant and benign thyroid patients. Findings and limits, study-wide: In blood and tumor, TCR beta diversity was reportedly significantly higher in malignant thyroid tumors than in benign nodules.

Original processing methods: Across clinicopathological groups, CDR3 differences served as the basis for building a distant-metastasis classifier for papillary thyroid cancer. TCRdb re-called clones via MiXCR from the PCR reads. The V and J calls and clone size are TCRdb's, not the authors'. The repertoire holds approximately 26,000 clones, with 10% to 15% as singletons. Thyroid surgery took place with no prior treatment in any patient. This CDR3 is built from 14 residues. In germline, CDR1 is SGDLS, CDR2 YYNGEE. Trimming left V 0 bases short and J 2 bases short, with 6 bases between. This clone has a count of ten or more. The target antigen is unknown.

Material: blood. This receptor was obtained from a female donor with papillary thyroid cancer or a benign thyroid nodule (not recorded which). Some clones in this sample may be carry-over from other donors' samples. The rearrangement uses TRBV9 and TRBJ1-3; no clear D. Here the CDR3 reads CASSVDPPGNTIYF. CDR3 nucleotide sequence: TGTGCCAGCAGCGTAGACCCTCCTGGAAACACCATATATTTT.